Sequencing of this TCR beta chain was carried out in a study of brain T cells in children with intractable seizures. Time point specified: blood from clinic visit 5 months post-surgery; TSC patient then seizure free. Only cases whose brain tissue showed the highest T cell transcript signatures were sequenced. At least one anti-epileptic drug was given before surgery. Comments on this clone: Its antigen is currently unknown.

The CDR3 has 15 residues. Germline values: CDR1 SNHLY, CDR2 FYNNEI. With V trimmed by 6 bases and J by 4 bases, 10 bases remained unmatched. Sequenced by immunoSEQ multiplex PCR; TCRdb stores in-frame clones only, minus some. The sample consists of hundreds of thousands of clones, about 93% of them appearing once. Study results and limitations: HCMV serostatus was not known, and viral specificity came from CDR3 similarity only. Pre- and post-surgery blood differed in depth, so pre-surgery absences may be undersampling.

This rearrangement joins TRBV2 to TRBJ2-5; TRBD1 matches 8 bases. The clonotype comes from a boy in the first two years of life with tuberous sclerosis and intractable seizures. The material was peripheral blood, obtained roughly 5 months after surgery. The CDR3: CASSNWGRGLETQYF. The CDR3 coding sequence is TGTGCCAGCAGCAACTGGGGCAGGGGGCTAGAGACCCAGTACTTC.